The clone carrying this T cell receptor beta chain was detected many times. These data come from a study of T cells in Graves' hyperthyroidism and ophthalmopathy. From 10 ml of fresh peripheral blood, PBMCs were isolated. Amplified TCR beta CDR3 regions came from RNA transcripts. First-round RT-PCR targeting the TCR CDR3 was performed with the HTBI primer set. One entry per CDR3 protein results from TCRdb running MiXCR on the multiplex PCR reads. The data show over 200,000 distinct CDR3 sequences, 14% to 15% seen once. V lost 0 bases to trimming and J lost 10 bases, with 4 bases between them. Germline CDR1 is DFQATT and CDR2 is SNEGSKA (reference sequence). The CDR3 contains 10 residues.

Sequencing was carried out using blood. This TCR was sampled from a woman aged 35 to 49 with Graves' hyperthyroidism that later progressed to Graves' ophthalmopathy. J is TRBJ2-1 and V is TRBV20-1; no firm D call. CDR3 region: CSARDGEQFF. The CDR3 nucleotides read TGCAGTGCTAGAGATGGGGAGCAGTTCTTC.